The rows below give T cell receptor beta chains drawn from one sample of a study of beta chain features in type 1 diabetes. The protocol was immunoSEQ multiplex PCR, while the TCRdb copy is restricted to in-frame clones and leaves out a portion. The sample lists about 180,000 clones; about 13% were seen once. The sequencing input was central memory CD4+ T cells from blood. These receptors all stem from a woman aged 18 to 35 in good health. Each CDR3 is given with its conserved first and last residue. A D gene is named only where the DNA matches it firmly. Not all rows give a size; the values are once, few, many and, for expanded clones, a class.

TRBV6-5	few	13	TRBJ2-1	-	TGTGCCAGCACGTTGGGCCGGGGTTATGAGCAGTTCTTC	CASTLGRGYEQFF
TRBV18	few	15	TRBJ2-1	-	TGTGCCAGCTCACCGTCACTCAGTCAGGGGCATGAGCAGTTCTTC	CASSPSLSQGHEQFF
TRBV10-1	-	18	TRBJ2-3	TRBD2	TGCGCCAGCAGTGAGTCGTACGGGAGGGCCAACAGCACAGATACGCAGTATTTT	CASSESYGRANSTDTQYF
TRBV7-2	few	13	TRBJ2-1	TRBD2	TGTGCCGGGGGGACTAGCGCTAACAATGAGCAGTTCTTC	CAGGTSANNEQFF
TRBV27	-	13	TRBJ1-5	-	TGTGCCAGCAGTACCCAGGGTAGGCAGCCCCAGCATTTT	CASSTQGRQPQHF
TRBV5-6	-	13	TRBJ2-3	-	TGTGCCAGCAGCTTCCCTGGCACAGATACGCAGTATTTT	CASSFPGTDTQYF
TRBV30	-	12	TRBJ2-7	-	TGTGCCTGGAGTCCAGGGACCTACGAGCAGTACTTC	CAWSPGTYEQYF
TRBV30	-	14	TRBJ1-1	TRBD1	TGTGCCCGCACCGTACAGGGGGTGAACACTGAAGCTTTCTTT	CARTVQGVNTEAFF
TRBV28	-	13	TRBJ2-2	-	TGTGCCAGCAGCACGACAGTATCCGGGGAGCTGTTTTTT	CASSTTVSGELFF
TRBV5-1	few	15	TRBJ2-5	TRBD2	TGCGCCAGCAGCTTGAATCCGGGAGGACAAGAGACCCAGTACTTC	CASSLNPGGQETQYF
TRBV7-8	few	15	TRBJ2-7	TRBD2	TGTGCCAGCAGCCGAAGCGGGACTAGCGGGAACGAGCAGTACTTC	CASSRSGTSGNEQYF
TRBV18	-	12	TRBJ2-1	-	TGTGCCAGCTCAAACCGCAGGGAGGTCGAGTTCTTC	CASSNRREVEFF
TRBV5-1	-	12	TRBJ2-2	-	TGCGCCAGCAGCTTCCAGACCGGGGAGCTGTTTTTT	CASSFQTGELFF
TRBV18	few	14	TRBJ2-7	TRBD1	TGTGCCAGCTCACCAGGGACAGGTACCTACGAGCAGTACTTC	CASSPGTGTYEQYF
TRBV29-1	-	13	TRBJ2-2	TRBD1	TGCAGCGTTTGGACAGGGGGAGCCGGGGAGCTGTTTTTT	CSVWTGGAGELFF
TRBV11-2	few	16	TRBJ2-3	TRBD2	TGTGCCAGCAGTTTACTAGCGGCCAACGGGGGAGATACGCAGTATTTT	CASSLLAANGGDTQYF
TRBV4-1	few	15	TRBJ2-7	TRBD2	TGCGCCAGCAGCCACGGAGGGACTAGCGGCTACGAGCAGTACTTC	CASSHGGTSGYEQYF
TRBV28	few	16	TRBJ2-1	TRBD2	TGTGCCAGCAGTCCGTGGACTAGCGGGAATCGCAATGAGCAGTTCTTC	CASSPWTSGNRNEQFF
TRBV6-6	-	14	TRBJ2-7	TRBD1	TGTGCCAGCAGTCGGCGACAGGGTGTCCACGAGCAGTACTTC	CASSRRQGVHEQYF
TRBV4-2	-	15	TRBJ1-2	-	TGTGCCAGCAGCCAAGAACACGGCCAGGGCTATGGCTACACCTTC	CASSQEHGQGYGYTF
TRBV2	-	13	TRBJ1-2	TRBD1	TGTGCCAGCGGAAGACAGGGCCTGGGGGGCTACACCTTC	CASGRQGLGGYTF
TRBV11-2	-	13	TRBJ2-7	-	TGTGCCAGCAGGGCCGGGACAACCTACGAGCAGTACTTC	CASRAGTTYEQYF
TRBV28	few	17	TRBJ2-7	-	TGTGCCAGCAGTTCCCCATCTAGGGTAGGGGTGAGCTACGAGCAGTACTTC	CASSSPSRVGVSYEQYF
TRBV4-3	few	15	TRBJ2-7	TRBD2	TGCGCCAGCAGCCCCGGACTAGCGGGGTCCTACGAGCAGTACTTC	CASSPGLAGSYEQYF
TRBV4-1	medium-sized	18	TRBJ2-5	TRBD2	TGCGCCAGCAGCCAAGAAGCGATAGCGGGAGGGCTCCGGGAGACCCAGTACTTC	CASSQEAIAGGLRETQYF
TRBV5-1	once	15	TRBJ2-2	TRBD1	TGCGCCAGCAGCGGGGGGACAGGGGACACCGGGGAGCTGTTTTTT	CASSGGTGDTGELFF
TRBV19	-	15	TRBJ1-1	TRBD1	TGTGCCAGTAGTACTTCCGGGACAGGGGTTACTGAAGCTTTCTTT	CASSTSGTGVTEAFF
TRBV25-1	-	16	TRBJ1-2	TRBD1	TGTGCCAGCAGTGAAGCTCGGACAGGGGATTTTTCTGGCTACACCTTC	CASSEARTGDFSGYTF
TRBV7-3	-	16	TRBJ1-2	TRBD1	TGTGCCAGCAGCCCCGGGGACAGGAAAGCTAACTATGGCTACACCTTC	CASSPGDRKANYGYTF